The 13 T cell receptor beta chains in this list originate from one sample, sequenced in a study of blood T cell repertoires in COVID-19. Sequenced by immunoSEQ multiplex PCR; TCRdb stores in-frame clones only, minus some. Among about 310,000 clones listed, more than 75% were seen once. The sequenced sample was peripheral blood. The receptor source for this set is a woman between 45 and 65 years old who had recovered from COVID-19.

The chain combines TRBV28 with TRBJ1-5, with unresolved D. V dropped 6 bases and J dropped 4 bases, with 13 bases sitting between them. The CDR3 has 14 amino acids. From germline, CDR1 is MDHEN and CDR2 SYDVKM. CDR3 sequence reads: CASRGRDYNQPQHF. The CDR3 DNA follows: TGTGCCAGCAGAGGCCGGGATTATAATCAGCCCCAGCATTTT.

The chain uses TRBV11-3 and TRBJ2-7; 9 positions agree with TRBD1. The CDR3 contains 12 residues. After removal of 3 bases from V and 7 bases from J, the junction contained 1 base not matched to a gene. Germline assignment: CDR1 SGHNT and CDR2 YENEEA. The CDR3 loop is CASSFGQGEQYF. In DNA, the CDR3 is TGTGCCAGCAGCTTCGGACAGGGGGAGCAGTACTTC.

This clone was picked up a small number of times. The V call is TRBV11-3, the J call TRBJ2-1; D gene unclear. Trimming pared 5 bases from V and 9 bases from J, leaving 17 bases between. Per germline, CDR1 SGHNT and CDR2 YENEEA. The CDR3 totals 14 residues. The CDR3 spells CASSPPTRYSEQFF. The CDR3 coding sequence is TGTGCCAGCAGCCCACCTACCAGGTATTCTGAGCAGTTCTTC.

The chain couples TRBV13 to TRBJ2-3; D possibly corresponds to TRBD1 (6 bases). Per the germline V gene, CDR1 is PRHDT and CDR2 is FYEKMQ (reference sequence). Deletions cut 5 bases from V and 3 bases from J, with 15 bases between. The CDR3 runs to 15 residues. CDR3 residues: CASSRGRGSTDTQYF. CDR3 sequence (DNA): TGTGCCAGCAGCAGAGGAAGGGGGTCAACAGATACGCAGTATTTT.

This chain uses TRBV15 with TRBJ2-3; D gene uncertain. CDR1 and CDR2 (germline): LNHNV, YYDKDF (reference sequence). The V gene lost 3 bases and the J gene lost 2 bases, with 12 bases spanning the gap. This CDR3 has 15 residues. The CDR3 reads CATSRAYSFTDTQYF. The CDR3 nucleotides are TGTGCCACCAGCAGGGCATACAGTTTCACAGATACGCAGTATTTT.

The chain links TRBV19 to TRBJ2-7; 8 bases fit TRBD1. Germline CDR1 reads LNHDA; CDR2 reads SQIVND (reference sequence). The J segment lost 5 bases and the V segment lost 1 base, leaving 7 bases of the junction unmatched. The CDR3 length is 15 residues. For the CDR3, the DNA is TGTGCCAGTAGTATAGTGGGGACAGGTAGGGACGAGCAGTACTTC. Residues: CASSIVGTGRDEQYF.

V usage is TRBV20-1 and J usage is TRBJ2-3; a possible D gene is TRBD2 (6 bases). CDR1 is DFQATT, CDR2 SNEGSKA, per germline (reference sequence). The V gene lost 3 bases and the J gene lost 0 bases, with 13 bases spanning the gap. The CDR3 is made up of 15 amino acids. The CDR3 is CSASRREISTDTQYF. The CDR3, as DNA: TGCAGTGCTAGTCGACGGGAGATTAGCACAGATACGCAGTATTTT.

V gene TRBV6-1 combines with J gene TRBJ2-7; the D is unclear. This CDR3 is built from 17 residues. V was shortened by 1 base and J by 4 bases, with 20 bases between the two germline ends. CDR1 is MNHNS and CDR2 is SASEGT in the germline V gene. CDR3 DNA: TGTGCCAGCAGTGAAGTGTACAGAGCACAAAGAAAATACGAGCAGTACTTC. Its protein product is CASSEVYRAQRKYEQYF.

This chain joins TRBV27 and TRBJ1-5; D may be TRBD1 (6 bases). The CDR3 length is 15 residues. Germline V gene data show CDR1 as MNHEY and CDR2 as SMNVEV (reference sequence). V shed 5 bases and J shed 0 bases, with 11 bases lying between them. The CDR3 region is CASSPDSYSNQPQHF. The CDR3 bases are TGTGCCAGCAGTCCGGACAGTTATAGCAATCAGCCCCAGCATTTT.

The chain uses TRBV28 and TRBJ1-6, with a tentative D call TRBD1 (5 bases). V lost 7 bases to trimming and J lost 8 bases, with 12 bases between them. Germline-derived CDR1 and CDR2 are MDHEN and SYDVKM. The CDR3 runs 13 residues. For the CDR3, the DNA is TGTGCCAGCACTCTGGGGGGTTATTCACCCCTCCACTTT. It yields the protein CASTLGGYSPLHF.

The rearrangement links TRBV7-2 to TRBJ1-3; perhaps TRBD1 as D (6 bases). The CDR3 has 14 amino acids. V lost 2 bases, J lost 9 bases, and 14 bases lay in between. Per the germline V gene, CDR1 is SGHTA and CDR2 is FQGNSA. This CDR3 reads CASSLSGQQGTIYF. As DNA, the CDR3 is TGTGCCAGCAGCTTATCGGGCCAACAGGGCACCATATATTTT.

The V and J genes are TRBV6-2 or TRBV6-3 and TRBJ2-7; the D gene is possibly TRBD2 (5 bases). This CDR3 has 14 amino acids. Trimming removed 5 bases at V and 2 bases at J, with 13 bases between. CDR1 MNHEY and CDR2 SVGEGT come from the germline V gene. CDR3 sequence reads: CASSHTSGTYEQYF. The CDR3 nucleotides are TGTGCCAGCAGTCACACGAGCGGAACCTACGAGCAGTACTTC.

This clone showed up just once. The rearrangement uses TRBV7-8 and TRBJ1-1, with D tentatively TRBD1 (5 bases). V gave up 5 bases and J gave up 5 bases, with 12 bases separating them. CDR1 and CDR2 (germline): SGHVS, FQNEAQ. CDR3 length equals 13 residues. CDR3 sequence (DNA): TGTGCCAGCAGCCGAGGCGGGGGAACTGAAGCTTTCTTT. Translated, it gives CASSRGGGTEAFF.